One TCR beta chain is described in this entry. This entry belongs to a study of PD-L1 blockade in urothelial cancer. On the study more broadly: Atezolizumab therapy began for patients in 2014, dosed at 1,200 mg intravenously every 3 weeks. About 90% of the roughly 29 patients were men with bladder-origin urothelial cancer. Sequenced tumors carried a median count of roughly 1,400 T cells.

Quantitative assessment of FFPE tumor DNA relied upon amplified housekeeping genes. Generated by immunoSEQ multiplex PCR, the TCRdb table keeps only in-frame clones and is missing some. The sample has about 1,600 clones; around 33% are singletons. The TCR was taken from a woman aged 55 to 70 with urothelial cancer. Material: tumor tissue, obtained before atezolizumab (anti-PD-L1) treatment.

CDR3 in DNA: TGTGCCAGCAGTAACCTAGTCGGCGGCTACACCTTC. Protein product: CASSNLVGGYTF. V and J are TRBV6-8 and TRBJ1-2; D unresolved. V dropped 5 bases and J dropped 8 bases, with 12 bases sitting between them. The germline gives CDR1 MNHGY, CDR2 SAAAGT. The CDR3 loop spans 12 amino acids.